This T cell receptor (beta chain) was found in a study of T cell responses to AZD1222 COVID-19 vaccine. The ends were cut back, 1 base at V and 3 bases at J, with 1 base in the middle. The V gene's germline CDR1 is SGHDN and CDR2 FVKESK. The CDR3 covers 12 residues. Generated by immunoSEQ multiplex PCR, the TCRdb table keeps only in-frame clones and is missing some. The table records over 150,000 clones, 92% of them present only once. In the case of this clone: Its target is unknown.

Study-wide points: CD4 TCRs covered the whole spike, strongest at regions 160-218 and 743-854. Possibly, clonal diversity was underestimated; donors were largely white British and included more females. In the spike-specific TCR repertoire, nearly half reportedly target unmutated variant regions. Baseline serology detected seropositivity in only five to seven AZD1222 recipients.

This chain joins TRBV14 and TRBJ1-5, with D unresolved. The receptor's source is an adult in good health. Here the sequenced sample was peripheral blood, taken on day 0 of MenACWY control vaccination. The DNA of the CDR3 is TGTGCCAGCAGCCAAGCCAATCAGCCCCAGCATTTT. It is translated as CASSQANQPQHF.